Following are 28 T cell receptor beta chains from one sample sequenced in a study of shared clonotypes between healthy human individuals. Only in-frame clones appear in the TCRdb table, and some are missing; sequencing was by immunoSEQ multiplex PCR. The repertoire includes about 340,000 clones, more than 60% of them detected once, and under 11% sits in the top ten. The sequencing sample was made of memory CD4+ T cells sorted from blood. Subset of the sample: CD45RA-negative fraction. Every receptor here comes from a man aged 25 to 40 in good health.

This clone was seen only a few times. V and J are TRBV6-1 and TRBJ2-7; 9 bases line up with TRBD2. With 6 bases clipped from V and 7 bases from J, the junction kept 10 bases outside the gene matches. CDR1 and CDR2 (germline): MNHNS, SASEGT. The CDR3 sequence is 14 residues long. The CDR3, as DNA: TGTGCCAGCAGCGGACGCCAGCGGGAGGTGGAGCAGTACTTC. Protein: CASSGRQREVEQYF.

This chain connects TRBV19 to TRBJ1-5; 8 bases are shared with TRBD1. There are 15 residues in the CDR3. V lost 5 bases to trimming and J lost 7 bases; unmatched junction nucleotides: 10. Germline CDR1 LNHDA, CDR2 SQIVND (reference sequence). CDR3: CASSARGHFGQPQHF. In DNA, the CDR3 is TGTGCCAGTAGTGCCAGGGGGCACTTTGGGCAGCCCCAGCATTTT.

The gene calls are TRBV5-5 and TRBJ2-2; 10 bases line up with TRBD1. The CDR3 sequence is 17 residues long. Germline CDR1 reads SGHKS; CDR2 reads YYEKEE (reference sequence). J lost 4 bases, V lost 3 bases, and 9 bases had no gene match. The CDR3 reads CASSWEPGQGLTGELFF. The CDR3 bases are TGTGCCAGCAGCTGGGAGCCGGGACAGGGGCTCACCGGGGAGCTGTTTTTT.

CDR3 coding DNA: TGTGCCAGCAGCAAAACCGGGACAGGGGACTACGAGCAGTACTTC. It is translated as CASSKTGTGDYEQYF. The chain carries TRBV7-6 and TRBJ2-7; 10 bases map to TRBD1. CDR1 is SGHVS, CDR2 FNYEAQ, per germline. The V and J ends lost 5 bases and 3 bases, in that order; junction bases with no gene match: 7. This CDR3 spans 15 amino acids.

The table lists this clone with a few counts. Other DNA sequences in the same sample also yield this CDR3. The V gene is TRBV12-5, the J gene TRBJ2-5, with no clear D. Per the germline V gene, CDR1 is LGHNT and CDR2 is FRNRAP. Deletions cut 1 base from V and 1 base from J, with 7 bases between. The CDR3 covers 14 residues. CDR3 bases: TGTGCTAGTGGTTTGGGGACCGCCCAAGAGACCCAGTACTTC. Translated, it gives CASGLGTAQETQYF.

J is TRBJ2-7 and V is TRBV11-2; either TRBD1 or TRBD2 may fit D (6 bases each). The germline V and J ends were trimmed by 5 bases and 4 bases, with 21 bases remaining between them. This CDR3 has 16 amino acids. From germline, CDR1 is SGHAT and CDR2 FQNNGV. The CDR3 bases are TGTGCCAGCAGCCTAAGGTCACCGGGGGCGCAGTACGAGCAGTACTTC. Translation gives CASSLRSPGAQYEQYF.

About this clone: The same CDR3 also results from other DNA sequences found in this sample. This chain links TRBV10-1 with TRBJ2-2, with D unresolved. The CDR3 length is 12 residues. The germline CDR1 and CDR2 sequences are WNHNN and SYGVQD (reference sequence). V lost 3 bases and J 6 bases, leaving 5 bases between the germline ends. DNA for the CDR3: TGCGCCAGCAGTGAAAGCCCCGGGGAGCTGTTTTTT. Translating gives CASSESPGELFF.

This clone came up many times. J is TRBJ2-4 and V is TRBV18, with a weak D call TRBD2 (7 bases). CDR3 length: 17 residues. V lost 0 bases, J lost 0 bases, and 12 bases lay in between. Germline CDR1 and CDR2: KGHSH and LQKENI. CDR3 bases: TGTGCCAGCTCACCACCGGGGGGGCGGAGAGCCAAAAACATTCAGTACTTC. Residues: CASSPPGGRRAKNIQYF.

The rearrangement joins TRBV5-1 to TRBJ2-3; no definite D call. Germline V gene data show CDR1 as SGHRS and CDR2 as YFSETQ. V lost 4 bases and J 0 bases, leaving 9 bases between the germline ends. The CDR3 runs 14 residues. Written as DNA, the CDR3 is TGCGCCAGCAGCCCCCCCGGAAGCACAGATACGCAGTATTTT. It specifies CASSPPGSTDTQYF.

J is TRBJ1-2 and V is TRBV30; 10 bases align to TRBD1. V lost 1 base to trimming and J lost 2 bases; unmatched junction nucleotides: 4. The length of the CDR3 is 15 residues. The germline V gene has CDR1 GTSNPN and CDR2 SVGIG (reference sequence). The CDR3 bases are TGTGCCTGGAGTGAAAAGGGACAGGGGAACTATGGCTACACCTTC. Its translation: CAWSEKGQGNYGYTF.

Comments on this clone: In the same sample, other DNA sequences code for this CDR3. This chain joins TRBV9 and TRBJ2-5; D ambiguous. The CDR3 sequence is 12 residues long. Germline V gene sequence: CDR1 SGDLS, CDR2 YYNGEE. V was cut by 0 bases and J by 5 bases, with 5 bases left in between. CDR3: CASSVGLETQYF. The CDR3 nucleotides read TGTGCCAGCAGCGTAGGGCTCGAGACCCAGTACTTC.

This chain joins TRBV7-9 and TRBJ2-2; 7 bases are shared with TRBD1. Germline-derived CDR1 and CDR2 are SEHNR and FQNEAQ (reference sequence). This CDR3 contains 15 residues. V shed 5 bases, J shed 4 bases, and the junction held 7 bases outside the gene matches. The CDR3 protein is CASSPDRVGTGELFF. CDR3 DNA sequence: TGTGCCAGCAGCCCAGACAGGGTGGGCACCGGGGAGCTGTTTTTT.

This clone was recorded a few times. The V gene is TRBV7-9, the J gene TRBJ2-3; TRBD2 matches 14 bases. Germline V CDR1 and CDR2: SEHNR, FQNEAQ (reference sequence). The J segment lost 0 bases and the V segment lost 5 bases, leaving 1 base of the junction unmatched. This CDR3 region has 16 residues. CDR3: CASSRLAGGSTDTQYF. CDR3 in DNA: TGTGCCAGCAGCCGACTAGCGGGAGGGAGCACAGATACGCAGTATTTT.

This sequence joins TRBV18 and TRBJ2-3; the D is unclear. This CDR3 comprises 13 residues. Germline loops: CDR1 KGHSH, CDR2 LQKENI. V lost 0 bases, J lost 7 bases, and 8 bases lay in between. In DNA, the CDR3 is TGTGCCAGCTCACCACCGGTGGAAAATACGCAGTATTTT. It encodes CASSPPVENTQYF.

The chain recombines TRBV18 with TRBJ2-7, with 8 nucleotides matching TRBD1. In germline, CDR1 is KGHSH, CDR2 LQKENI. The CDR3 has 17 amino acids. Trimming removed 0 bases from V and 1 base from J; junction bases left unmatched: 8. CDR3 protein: CASSPPVHRGFSYEQYF. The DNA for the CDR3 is TGTGCCAGCTCACCACCGGTTCACAGGGGGTTTTCCTACGAGCAGTACTTC.

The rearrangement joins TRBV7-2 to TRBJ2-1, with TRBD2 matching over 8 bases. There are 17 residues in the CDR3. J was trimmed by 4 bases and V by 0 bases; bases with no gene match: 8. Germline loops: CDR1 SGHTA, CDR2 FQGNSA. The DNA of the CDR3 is TGTGCCAGCAGCTTAGCAACTACTAGCGGAAGTTACAATGAGCAGTTCTTC. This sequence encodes CASSLATTSGSYNEQFF.

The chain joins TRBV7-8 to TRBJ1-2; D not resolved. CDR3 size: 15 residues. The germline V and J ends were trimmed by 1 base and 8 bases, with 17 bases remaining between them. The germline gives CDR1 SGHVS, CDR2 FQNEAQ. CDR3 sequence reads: CASSLVRTPPRGYTF. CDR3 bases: TGTGCCAGCAGCTTAGTCAGGACCCCCCCTCGCGGCTACACCTTC.

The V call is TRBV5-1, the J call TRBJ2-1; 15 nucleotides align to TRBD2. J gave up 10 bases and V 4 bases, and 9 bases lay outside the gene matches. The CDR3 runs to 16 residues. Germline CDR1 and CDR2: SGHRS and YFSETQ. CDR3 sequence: CASSRGTSGRPGEQFF. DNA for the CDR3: TGCGCCAGCAGCCGTGGGACTAGCGGGAGGCCTGGAGAGCAGTTCTTC.

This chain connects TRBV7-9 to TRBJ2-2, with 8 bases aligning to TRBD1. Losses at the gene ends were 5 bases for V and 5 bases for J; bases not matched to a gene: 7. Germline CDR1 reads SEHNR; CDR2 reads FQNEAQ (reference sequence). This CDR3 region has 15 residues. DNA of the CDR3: TGTGCCAGCAGCCTCAGGACAGGGCGGACCGGGGAGCTGTTTTTT. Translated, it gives CASSLRTGRTGELFF. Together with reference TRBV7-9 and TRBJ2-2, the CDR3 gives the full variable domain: DTGVSQNPRHKITKRGQNVTFRCDPISEHNRLYWYRQTLGQGPEFLTYFQNEAQLEKSRLLSDRFSAERPKGSFSTLEIQRTEQGDSAMYLCASSLRTGRTGELFFGEGSRLTVL.

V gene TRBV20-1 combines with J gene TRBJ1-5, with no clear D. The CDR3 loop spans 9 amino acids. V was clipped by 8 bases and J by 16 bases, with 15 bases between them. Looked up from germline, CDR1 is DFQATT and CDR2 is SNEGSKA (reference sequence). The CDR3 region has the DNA TGCAGTAGTAGCCCGAATGGACATTTT. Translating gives CSSSPNGHF.

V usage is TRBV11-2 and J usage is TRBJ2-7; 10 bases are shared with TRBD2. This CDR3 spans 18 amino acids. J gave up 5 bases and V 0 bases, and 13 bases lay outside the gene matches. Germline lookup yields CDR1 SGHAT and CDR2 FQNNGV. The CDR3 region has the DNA TGTGCCAGCAGCTTAGATTTTGGTCTAGCGGGAGTTCAACACGAGCAGTACTTC. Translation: CASSLDFGLAGVQHEQYF.

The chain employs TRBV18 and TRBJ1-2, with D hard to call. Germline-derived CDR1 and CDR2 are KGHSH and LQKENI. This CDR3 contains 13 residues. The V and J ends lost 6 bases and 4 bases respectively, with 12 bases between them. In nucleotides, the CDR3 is TGTGCCAGCTCTACCGAAGGTTCCTATGGCTACACCTTC. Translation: CASSTEGSYGYTF.

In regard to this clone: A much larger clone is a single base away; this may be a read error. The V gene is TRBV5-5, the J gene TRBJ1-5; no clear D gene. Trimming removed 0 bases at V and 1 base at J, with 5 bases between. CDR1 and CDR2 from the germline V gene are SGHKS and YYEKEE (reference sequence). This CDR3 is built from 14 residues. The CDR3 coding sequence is TGTGCCAGCAGCTTGGGGGTAAGCAATCAGCCCCAGCATTTT. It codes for CASSLGVSNQPQHF.

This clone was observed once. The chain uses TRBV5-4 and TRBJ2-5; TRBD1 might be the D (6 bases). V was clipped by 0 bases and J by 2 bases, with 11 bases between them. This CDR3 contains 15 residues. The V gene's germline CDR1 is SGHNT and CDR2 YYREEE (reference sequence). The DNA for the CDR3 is TGTGCCAGCAGCTTGGCCGGACAGCTTCAAGAGACCCAGTACTTC. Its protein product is CASSLAGQLQETQYF.

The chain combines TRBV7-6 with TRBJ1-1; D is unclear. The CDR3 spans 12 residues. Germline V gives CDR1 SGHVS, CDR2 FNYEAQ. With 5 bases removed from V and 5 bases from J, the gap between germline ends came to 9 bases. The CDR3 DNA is TGTGCCAGCAGCCACGGAGGGACTGAAGCTTTCTTT. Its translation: CASSHGGTEAFF.

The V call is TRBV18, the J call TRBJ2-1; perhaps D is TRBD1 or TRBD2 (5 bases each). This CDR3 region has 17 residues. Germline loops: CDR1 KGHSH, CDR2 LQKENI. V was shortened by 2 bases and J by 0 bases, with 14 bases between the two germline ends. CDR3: CASSPGAQRGSYNEQFF. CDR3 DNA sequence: TGTGCCAGCTCACCAGGGGCGCAACGGGGCTCCTACAATGAGCAGTTCTTC.

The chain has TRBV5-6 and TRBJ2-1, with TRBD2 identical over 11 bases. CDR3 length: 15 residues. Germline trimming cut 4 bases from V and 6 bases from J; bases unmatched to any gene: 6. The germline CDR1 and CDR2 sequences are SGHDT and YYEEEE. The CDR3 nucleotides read TGTGCCAGCAGCCCAACTAGCGGGAGCCCCAATGAGCAGTTCTTC. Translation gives CASSPTSGSPNEQFF.

CDR3 residues: CASSPRDYRDNEQFF. The CDR3 DNA sequence: TGTGCCAGCTCACCCCGGGACTATAGGGACAATGAGCAGTTCTTC. The chain recombines TRBV18 with TRBJ2-1; 7 bases match TRBD2. This CDR3 contains 15 residues. V shed 3 bases, J shed 5 bases, and the junction held 7 bases outside the gene matches. Germline-derived CDR1 and CDR2 are KGHSH and LQKENI.